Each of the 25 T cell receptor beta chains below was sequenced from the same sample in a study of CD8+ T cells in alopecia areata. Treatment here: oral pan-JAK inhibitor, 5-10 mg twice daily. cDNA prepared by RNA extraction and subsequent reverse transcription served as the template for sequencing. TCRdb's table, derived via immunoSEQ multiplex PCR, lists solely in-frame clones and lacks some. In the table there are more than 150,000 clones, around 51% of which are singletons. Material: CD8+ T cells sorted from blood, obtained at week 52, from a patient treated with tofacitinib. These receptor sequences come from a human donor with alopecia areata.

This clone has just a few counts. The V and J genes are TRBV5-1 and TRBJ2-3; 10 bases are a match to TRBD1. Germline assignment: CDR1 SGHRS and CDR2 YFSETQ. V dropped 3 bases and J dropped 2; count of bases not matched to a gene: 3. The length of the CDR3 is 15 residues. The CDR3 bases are TGCGCCAGCAGCTCGACAGGGGGCAACACAGATACGCAGTATTTT. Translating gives CASSSTGGNTDTQYF.

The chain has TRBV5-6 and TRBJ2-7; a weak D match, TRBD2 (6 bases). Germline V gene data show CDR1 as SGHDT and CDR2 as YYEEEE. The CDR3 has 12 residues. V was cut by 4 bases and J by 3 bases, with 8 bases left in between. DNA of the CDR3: TGTGCCAGCAGCGCCGGGGGCTACGAGCAGTACTTC. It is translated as CASSAGGYEQYF.

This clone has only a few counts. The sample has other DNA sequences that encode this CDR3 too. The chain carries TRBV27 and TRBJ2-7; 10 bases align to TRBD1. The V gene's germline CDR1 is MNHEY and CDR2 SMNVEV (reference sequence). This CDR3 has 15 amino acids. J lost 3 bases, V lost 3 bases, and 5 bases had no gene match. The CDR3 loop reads CASSFSTGGNYEQYF. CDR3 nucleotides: TGTGCCAGCAGTTTCTCGACAGGGGGCAACTACGAGCAGTACTTC.

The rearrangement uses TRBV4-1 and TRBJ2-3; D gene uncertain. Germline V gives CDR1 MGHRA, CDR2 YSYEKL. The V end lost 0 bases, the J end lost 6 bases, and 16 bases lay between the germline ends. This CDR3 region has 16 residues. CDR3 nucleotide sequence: TGCGCCAGCAGCCAAGAGTATCTGGGCGTTTTGGATACGCAGTATTTT. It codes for CASSQEYLGVLDTQYF.

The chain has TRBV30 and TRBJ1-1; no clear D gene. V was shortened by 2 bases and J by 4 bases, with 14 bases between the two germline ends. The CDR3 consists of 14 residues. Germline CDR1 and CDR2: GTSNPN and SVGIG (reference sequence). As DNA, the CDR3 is TGTGCCTGGAGTATCTCTGACTTTGGCACTGAAGCTTTCTTT. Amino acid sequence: CAWSISDFGTEAFF.

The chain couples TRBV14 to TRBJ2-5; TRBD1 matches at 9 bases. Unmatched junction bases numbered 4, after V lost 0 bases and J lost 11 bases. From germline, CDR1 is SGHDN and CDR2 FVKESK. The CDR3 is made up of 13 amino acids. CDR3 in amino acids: CASSQDWGQGQYF. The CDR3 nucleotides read TGTGCCAGCAGCCAAGATTGGGGACAGGGACAGTACTTC.

This CDR3 reads CSVDRAGTGELFF. In DNA, the CDR3 is TGCAGCGTCGACAGGGCGGGCACCGGGGAGCTGTTTTTT. The chain links TRBV29-1 to TRBJ2-2, with 7 bases aligning to TRBD1. V gave up 6 bases and J gave up 4 bases; unmatched junction bases: 5. Germline CDR1 SQVTM, CDR2 ANQGSEA. The CDR3 length is 13 residues.

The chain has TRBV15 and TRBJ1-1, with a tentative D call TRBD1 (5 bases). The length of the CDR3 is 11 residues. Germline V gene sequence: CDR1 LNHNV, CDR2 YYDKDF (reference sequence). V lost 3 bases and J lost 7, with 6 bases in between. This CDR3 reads CATSSGGEAFF. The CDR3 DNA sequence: TGTGCCACCAGCAGCGGGGGTGAAGCTTTCTTT. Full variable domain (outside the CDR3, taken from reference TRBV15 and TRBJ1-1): DAMVIQNPRYQVTQFGKPVTLSCSQTLNHNVMYWYQQKSSQAPKLLFHYYDKDFNNEADTPDNFQSRRPNTSFCFLDIRSPGLGDTAMYLCATSSGGEAFFGQGTRLTVV.

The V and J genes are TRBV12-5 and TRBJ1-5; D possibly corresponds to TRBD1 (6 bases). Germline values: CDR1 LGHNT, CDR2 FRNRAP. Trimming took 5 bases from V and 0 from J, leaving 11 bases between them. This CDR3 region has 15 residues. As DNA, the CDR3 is TGTGCTAGTGGTGAGGACAGCAGTAGCAATCAGCCCCAGCATTTT. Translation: CASGEDSSSNQPQHF.

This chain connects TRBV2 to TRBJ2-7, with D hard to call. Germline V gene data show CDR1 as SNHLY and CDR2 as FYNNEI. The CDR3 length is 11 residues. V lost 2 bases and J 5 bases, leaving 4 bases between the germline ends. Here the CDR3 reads CASSELHEQYF. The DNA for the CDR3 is TGTGCCAGCAGTGAACTCCACGAGCAGTACTTC.

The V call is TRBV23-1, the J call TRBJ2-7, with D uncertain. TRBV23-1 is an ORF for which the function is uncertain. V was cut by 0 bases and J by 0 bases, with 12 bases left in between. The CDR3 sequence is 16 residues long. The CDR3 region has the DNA TGCGCCAGCAGTCAATCGCCGGGCCAGAGCTCCTACGAGCAGTACTTC. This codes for CASSQSPGQSSYEQYF.

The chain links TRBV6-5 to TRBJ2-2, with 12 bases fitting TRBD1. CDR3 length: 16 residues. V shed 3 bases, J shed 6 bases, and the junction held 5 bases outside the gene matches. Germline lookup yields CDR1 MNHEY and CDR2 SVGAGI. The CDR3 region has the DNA TGTGCCAGCAGTTATGGGACAGGGGGCGTTGCCGGGGAGCTGTTTTTT. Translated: CASSYGTGGVAGELFF.

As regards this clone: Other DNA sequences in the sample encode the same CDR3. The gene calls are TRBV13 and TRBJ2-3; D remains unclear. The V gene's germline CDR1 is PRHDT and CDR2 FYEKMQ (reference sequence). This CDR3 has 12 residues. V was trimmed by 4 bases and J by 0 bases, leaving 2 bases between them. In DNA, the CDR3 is TGTGCCAGCAGCTCGAGCACAGATACGCAGTATTTT. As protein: CASSSSTDTQYF.

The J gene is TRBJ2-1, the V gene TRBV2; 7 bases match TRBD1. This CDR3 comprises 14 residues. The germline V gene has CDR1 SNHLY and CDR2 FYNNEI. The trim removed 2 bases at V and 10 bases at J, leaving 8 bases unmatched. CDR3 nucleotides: TGTGCCAGCAGTGAACTGGCAGGGGGTGGCGAGCAGTTCTTC. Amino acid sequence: CASSELAGGGEQFF.

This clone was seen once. The CDR3 loop reads CSVATSGPGEQFF. In DNA, the CDR3 is TGCAGCGTTGCGACTAGCGGGCCGGGGGAGCAGTTCTTC. The V and J genes are TRBV29-1 and TRBJ2-1, with 10 bases lining up with TRBD2. The CDR3 has 13 amino acids. CDR1 is SQVTM, CDR2 ANQGSEA, per germline. The V segment lost 4 bases and the J segment 10 bases; nucleotides outside the gene matches: 7.

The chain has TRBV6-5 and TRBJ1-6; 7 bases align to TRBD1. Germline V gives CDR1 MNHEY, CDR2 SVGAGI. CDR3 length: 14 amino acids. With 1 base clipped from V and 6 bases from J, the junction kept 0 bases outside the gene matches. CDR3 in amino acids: CASSYWDSNSPLHF. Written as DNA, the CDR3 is TGTGCCAGCAGTTACTGGGACAGTAATTCACCCCTCCACTTT.

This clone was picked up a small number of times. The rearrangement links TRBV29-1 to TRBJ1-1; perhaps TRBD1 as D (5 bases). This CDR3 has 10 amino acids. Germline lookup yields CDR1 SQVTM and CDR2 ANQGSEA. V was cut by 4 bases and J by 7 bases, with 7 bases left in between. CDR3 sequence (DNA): TGCAGCGTTGCGGGGGTTGAAGCTTTCTTT. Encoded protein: CSVAGVEAFF. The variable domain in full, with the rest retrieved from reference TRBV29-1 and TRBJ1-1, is SAVISQKPSRDICQRGTSLTIQCQVDSQVTMMFWYRQQPGQSLTLIATANQGSEATYESGFVIDKFPISRPNLTFSTLTVSNMSPEDSSIYLCSVAGVEAFFGQGTRLTVV.

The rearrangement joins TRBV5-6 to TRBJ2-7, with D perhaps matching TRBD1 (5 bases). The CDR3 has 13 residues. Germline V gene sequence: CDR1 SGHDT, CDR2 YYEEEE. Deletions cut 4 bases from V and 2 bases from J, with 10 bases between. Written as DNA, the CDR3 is TGTGCCAGCAGCCAAGACAGAACCTACGAGCAGTACTTC. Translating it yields CASSQDRTYEQYF.

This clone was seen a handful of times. The CDR3 nucleotides are TGCAGCGTTGGGACAGGTGATCAGCCCCAGCATTTT. This codes for CSVGTGDQPQHF. V is TRBV29-1 and J is TRBJ1-5; 7 bases line up with TRBD1. After removal of 4 bases from V and 5 bases from J, the junction contained 2 bases not matched to a gene. Germline CDR1 reads SQVTM; CDR2 reads ANQGSEA. This CDR3 has 12 amino acids.

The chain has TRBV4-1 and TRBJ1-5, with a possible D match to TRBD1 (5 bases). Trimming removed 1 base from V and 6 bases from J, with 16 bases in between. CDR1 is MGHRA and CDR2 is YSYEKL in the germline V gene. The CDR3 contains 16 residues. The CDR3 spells CASSQGQGAQSQPQHF. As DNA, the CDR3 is TGCGCCAGCAGCCAAGGACAAGGGGCGCAAAGTCAGCCCCAGCATTTT.

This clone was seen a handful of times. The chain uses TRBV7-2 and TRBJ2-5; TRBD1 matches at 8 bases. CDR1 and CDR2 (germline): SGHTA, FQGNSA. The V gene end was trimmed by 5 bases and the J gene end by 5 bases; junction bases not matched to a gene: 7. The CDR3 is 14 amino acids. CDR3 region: CASSTQGEAETQYF. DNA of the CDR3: TGTGCCAGCAGCACACAGGGGGAGGCGGAGACCCAGTACTTC.

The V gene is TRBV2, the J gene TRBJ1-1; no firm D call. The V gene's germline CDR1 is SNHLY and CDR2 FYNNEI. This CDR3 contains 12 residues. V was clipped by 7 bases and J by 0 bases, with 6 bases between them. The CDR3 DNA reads TGTGCCAGCACACCTATGAACACTGAAGCTTTCTTT. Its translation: CASTPMNTEAFF. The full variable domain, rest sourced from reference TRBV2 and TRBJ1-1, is EPEVTQTPSHQVTQMGQEVILRCVPISNHLYFYWYRQILGQKVEFLVSFYNNEISEKSEIFDDQFSVERPDGSNFTLKIRSTKLEDSAMYFCASTPMNTEAFFGQGTRLTVV.

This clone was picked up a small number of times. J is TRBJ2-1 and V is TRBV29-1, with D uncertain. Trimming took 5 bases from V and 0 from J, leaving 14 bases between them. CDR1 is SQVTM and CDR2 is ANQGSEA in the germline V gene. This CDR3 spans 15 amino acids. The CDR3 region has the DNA TGCAGCGTTCCCCGGACGGAGAGCTCCTACAATGAGCAGTTCTTC. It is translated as CSVPRTESSYNEQFF.

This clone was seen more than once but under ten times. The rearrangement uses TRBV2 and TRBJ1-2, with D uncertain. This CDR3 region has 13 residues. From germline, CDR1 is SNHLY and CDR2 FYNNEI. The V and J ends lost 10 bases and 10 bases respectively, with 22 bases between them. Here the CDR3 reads CANIYAGEGIYTF. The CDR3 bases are TGTGCCAACATATACGCAGGAGAGGGAATCTACACCTTC.

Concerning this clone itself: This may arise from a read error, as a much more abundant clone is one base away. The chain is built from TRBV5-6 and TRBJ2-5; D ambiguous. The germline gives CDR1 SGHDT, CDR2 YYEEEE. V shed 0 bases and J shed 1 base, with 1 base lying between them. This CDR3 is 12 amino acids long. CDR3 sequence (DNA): TGTGCCAGCAGCTTGGTCCAAGAGACCCAGTACTTC. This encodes CASSLVQETQYF.